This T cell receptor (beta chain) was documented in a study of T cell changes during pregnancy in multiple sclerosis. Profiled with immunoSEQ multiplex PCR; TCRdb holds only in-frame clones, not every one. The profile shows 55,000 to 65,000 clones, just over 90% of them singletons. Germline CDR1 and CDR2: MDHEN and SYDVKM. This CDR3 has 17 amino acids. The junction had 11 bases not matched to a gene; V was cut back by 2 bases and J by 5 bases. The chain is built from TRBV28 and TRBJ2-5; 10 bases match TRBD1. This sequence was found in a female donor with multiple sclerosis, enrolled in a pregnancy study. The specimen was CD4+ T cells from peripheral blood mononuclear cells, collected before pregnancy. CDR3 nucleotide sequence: TGTGCCAGCAGTTTAACCCCCGGGACAGGGGCTGGGGAGACCCAGTACTTC. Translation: CASSLTPGTGAGETQYF. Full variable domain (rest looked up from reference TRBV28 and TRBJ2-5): DVKVTQSSRYLVKRTGEKVFLECVQDMDHENMFWYRQDPGLGLRLIYFSYDVKMKEKGDIPEGYSVSREKKERFSLILESASTNQTSMYLCASSLTPGTGAGETQYFGPGTRLLVL.